The source of this T cell receptor beta chain is a study of neurological immune-mediated disorders. Study-level points and caveats: A possible signature appeared as one related-CDR3 cluster, in which phylogenetic grouping placed the repertoires of 18 of 34 multiple sclerosis patients. The multiple sclerosis repertoire cluster had no clinical or MRI feature associated with it. It was HTLV-1-associated myelopathy that showed the most TCR clonal expansion, while multiple sclerosis showed the least, falling below healthy controls.

From 15-18 subjects, over 190 million TCR-beta sequences were obtained in each sequencing run. TCRdb itself ran the 5' RACE reads through MiXCR, one entry per CDR3 protein. Seen here are 65,000 to 90,000 distinct CDR3 sequences, about 3% observed once, and the top ten hold about 5.5%. This clonotype was seen ten or more times. Its antigen is undetermined. Germline V gives CDR1 LGHNA, CDR2 YSLEER. Trimming shortened V by 1 base and J by 6 bases, and 13 bases separated the two germline ends. The CDR3 sequence is 15 residues long. This TCR was recovered from a woman between 45 and 60 years old with multiple sclerosis. The chain recombines TRBV4-3 with TRBJ1-5; tentative D call: TRBD1 (5 bases). The sample taken for sequencing was PBMCs. The CDR3 loop is CASSQVKGVVQPQHF. The CDR3 nucleotides are TGCGCCAGCAGCCAAGTGAAAGGGGTTGTTCAGCCCCAGCATTTT.